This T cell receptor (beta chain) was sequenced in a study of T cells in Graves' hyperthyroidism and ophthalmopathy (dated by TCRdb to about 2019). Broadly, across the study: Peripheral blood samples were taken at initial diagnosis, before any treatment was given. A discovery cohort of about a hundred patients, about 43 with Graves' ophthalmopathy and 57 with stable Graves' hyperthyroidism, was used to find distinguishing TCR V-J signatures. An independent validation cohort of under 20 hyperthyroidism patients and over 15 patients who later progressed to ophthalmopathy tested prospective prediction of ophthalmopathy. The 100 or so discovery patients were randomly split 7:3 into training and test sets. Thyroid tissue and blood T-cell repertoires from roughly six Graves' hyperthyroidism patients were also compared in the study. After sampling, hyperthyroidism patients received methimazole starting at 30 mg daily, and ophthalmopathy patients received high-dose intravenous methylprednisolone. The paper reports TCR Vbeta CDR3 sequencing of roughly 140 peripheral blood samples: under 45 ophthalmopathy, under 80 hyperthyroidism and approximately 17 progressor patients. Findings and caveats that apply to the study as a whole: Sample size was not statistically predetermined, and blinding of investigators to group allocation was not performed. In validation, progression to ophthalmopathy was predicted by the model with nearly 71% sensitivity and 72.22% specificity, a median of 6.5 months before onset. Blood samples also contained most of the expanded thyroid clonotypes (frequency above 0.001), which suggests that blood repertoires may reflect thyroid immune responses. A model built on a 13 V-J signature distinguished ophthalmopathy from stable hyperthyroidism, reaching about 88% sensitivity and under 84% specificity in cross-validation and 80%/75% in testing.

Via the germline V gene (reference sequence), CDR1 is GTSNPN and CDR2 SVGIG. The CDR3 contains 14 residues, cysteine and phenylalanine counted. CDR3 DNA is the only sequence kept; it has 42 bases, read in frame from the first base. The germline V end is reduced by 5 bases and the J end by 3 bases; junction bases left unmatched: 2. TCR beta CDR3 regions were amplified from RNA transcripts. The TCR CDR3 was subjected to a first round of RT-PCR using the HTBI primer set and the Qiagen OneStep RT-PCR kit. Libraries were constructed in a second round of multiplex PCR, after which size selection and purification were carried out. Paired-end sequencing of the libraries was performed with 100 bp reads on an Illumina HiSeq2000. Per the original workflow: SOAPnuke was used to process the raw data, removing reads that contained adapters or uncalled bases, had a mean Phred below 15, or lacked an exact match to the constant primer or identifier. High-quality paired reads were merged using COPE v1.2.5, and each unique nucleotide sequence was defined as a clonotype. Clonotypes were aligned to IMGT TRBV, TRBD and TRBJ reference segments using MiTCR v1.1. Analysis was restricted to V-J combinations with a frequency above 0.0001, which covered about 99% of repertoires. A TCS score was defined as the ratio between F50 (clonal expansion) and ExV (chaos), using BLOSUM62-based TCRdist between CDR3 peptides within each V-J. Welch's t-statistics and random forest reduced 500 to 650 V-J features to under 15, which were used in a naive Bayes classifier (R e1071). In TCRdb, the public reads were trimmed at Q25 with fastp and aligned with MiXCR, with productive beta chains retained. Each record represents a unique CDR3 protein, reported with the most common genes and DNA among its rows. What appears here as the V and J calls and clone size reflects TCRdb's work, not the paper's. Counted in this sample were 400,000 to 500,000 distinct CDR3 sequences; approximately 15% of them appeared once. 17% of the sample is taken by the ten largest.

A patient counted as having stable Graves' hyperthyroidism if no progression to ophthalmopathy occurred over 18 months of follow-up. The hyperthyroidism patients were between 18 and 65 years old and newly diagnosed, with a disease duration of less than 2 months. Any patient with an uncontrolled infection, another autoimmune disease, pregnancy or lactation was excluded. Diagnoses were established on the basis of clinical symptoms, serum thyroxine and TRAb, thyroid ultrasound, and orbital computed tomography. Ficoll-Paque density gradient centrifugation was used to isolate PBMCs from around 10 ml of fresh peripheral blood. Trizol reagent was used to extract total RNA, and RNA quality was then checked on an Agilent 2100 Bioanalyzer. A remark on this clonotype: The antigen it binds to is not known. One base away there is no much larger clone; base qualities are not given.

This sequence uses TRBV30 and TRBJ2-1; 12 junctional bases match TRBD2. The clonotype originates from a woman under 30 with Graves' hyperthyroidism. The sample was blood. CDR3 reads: CAWGLAGLYNEQFF. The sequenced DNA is TGTGCCTGGGGACTAGCGGGACTCTACAATGAGCAGTTCTTC.